This T cell receptor beta chain was profiled in a study of technical replicates of blood from several donors. Sequencing was performed with immunoSEQ multiplex PCR; in TCRdb, only in-frame clones are kept and a portion is missing. The profile shows about 83,000 clones, 85% to 95% of them singletons. The V gene's germline CDR1 is SNHLY and CDR2 FYNNEI. CDR3 size: 9 residues. Concerning this clone itself: One junction end disagrees with the germline gene, perhaps due to a read error.

Specimen: T cells isolated from PBMCs. The receptor was derived from a human donor in good health. The rearrangement links TRBV2 to TRBJ1-1; a weak D match, TRBD1 (6 bases). In DNA, the CDR3 is TGTGCCAGCAGTGCAGGGGCCTCCTTT. This gives the protein CASSAGASF. The whole variable domain, remainder taken from reference TRBV2 and TRBJ1-1, is EPEVTQTPSHQVTQMGQEVILRCVPISNHLYFYWYRQILGQKVEFLVSFYNNEISEKSEIFDDQFSVERPDGSNFTLKIRSTKLEDSAMYFCASSAGASFGQGTRLTVV.